This TCR beta chain was profiled in a study of low-dose radiotherapy and immunotherapy resistance in tumors (dated by TCRdb to 2022 to 2024). Regarding the study in general: Cohort 1 received 0.5 Gy per fraction every 2 weeks, with a prescribed total PTV dose of 6.5 Gy. Patients in Cohort 2 were given 1 Gy per fraction every two weeks, for a total of 13 Gy across 26 weeks. Nivolumab was administered intravenously as a 240 mg flat dose every two weeks, and ipilimumab was administered intravenously at 1 mg/kg every six weeks. Every two weeks, patients got intravenous cyclophosphamide at 200 mg/m2, given one day ahead of each radiation and immunotherapy administration. Starting on cycle 1 day 1, patients took 300 mg of aspirin by mouth once a day for four cycles. No randomization into treatment groups was done for the people taking part in the trial. Eight patients were included in the translational analysis, namely three from the first dose cohort plus the first five from the second dose cohort.

This clonotype came up many times. This clone's antigen is unknown. Per-nucleotide qualities are absent, and no much larger clonotype sits a single base away. Sample time point, as interpreted from the label and publication: after trial treatment. This specimen's treatment or condition label, per the study, means: LDRT plus nivolumab, ipilimumab, low-dose cyclophosphamide and aspirin (RACIN trial). Donors were enrolled in RACIN, a single-arm phase I dose-escalation trial combining nivolumab, ipilimumab, aspirin, low-dose cyclophosphamide and low-dose radiotherapy. Patients with advanced, TIL-negative solid tumors were considered eligible. The sample was run on an Illumina HiSeq 2500. First-strand cDNA was synthesized using Superscript III and a set of TRAV- and TRBV-specific primers, so that both TCRalpha and TCRbeta chains were covered. A roughly 22-cycle PCR with Phusion amplified the TCRs, pairing a constant-region primer with the adapter that was attached to the V primers. The MessageAmp II aRNA Amplification Kit was used to amplify the isolated mRNA, with in vitro transcription run for less than 20 hours at 37 degrees C. mRNA for TCR sequencing was isolated with the Dynabeads mRNA DIRECT Purification Kit. Indexed Illumina adapters were added in a second Phusion PCR of around 25 cycles, after which AMPure XP beads were used to purify the products. From the authors' description of their analysis: Custom Perl scripts pooled TCR sequences encoding the same protein, removed out-of-frame sequences and computed each clonotype's abundance. TCR sequences supported by only a single read were excluded from analysis. Shannon entropy, Gini index, clonality, richness, and the frequency of TCRs shared between repertoires were included as repertoire metrics. Through fastp at Q25 and MiXCR, TCRdb rebuilt clones from the public reads, retaining in-frame beta chains. For every CDR3 protein sequence, its rows merge into one entry that carries the most common genes and DNA. These V and J calls originate from TCRdb's pipeline instead of the authors' own analysis. For this sample there are tens of thousands of distinct CDR3 sequences; about 53% appear just once. The ten most abundant clones make up approximately 5.3% of the sample.

CDR3 length: 14 amino acids, cysteine to phenylalanine. Only the CDR3 part of the read is kept: 42 bases, read in frame from the first base. From the germline V gene (reference sequence), CDR1 is DFQATT and CDR2 is SNEGSKA. The germline V and J ends show losses of 6 bases and 8 bases respectively, and no gene match explains 15 bases of the junction. The chain was built from TRBV20-1 and TRBJ1-2; 7 bases in the middle match TRBD1. This receptor was obtained from a male donor with gallbladder cancer. The specimen was PBMCs, collected after low-dose radiotherapy plus immunotherapy. The nucleotide sequence is given as TGCAGTGCGACGGCAGGGGGGCGGTTGGAAGGCTACACCTTC. This sequence encodes CSATAGGRLEGYTF.